This TCR beta chain was observed in a study of synovial regulatory T cells in juvenile arthritis (dated by TCRdb to the mid-2010s). Background on the whole study: Among sequenced patients, a few were therapy-naive, one received methotrexate plus infliximab, several received methotrexate, and one had no treatment information. The TCR repertoire comparisons covered Treg and Teff subsets from about a dozen JIA patients with active disease. Although effector T cell subsets in the cohort were also sequenced for comparisons, the Treg dataset on its own covers only blood and synovial fluid Treg cells. TCRbeta CDR3 repertoires of blood iaTreg cells, other blood Treg cells and synovial fluid Treg cells from matched patient samples were compared in the study.

HLA-DR+ Treg cells were designated as iaTreg cells, which were found to be more frequent in NO ID than ID patients at Tend and were hypothesised to expand during inflammation. TCR repertoires were obtained from roughly 11 juvenile idiopathic arthritis patients with active disease who had not reached inactive disease, of whom 3 were polyarticular and 8 were oligoarticular. The TCR-sequenced patients had a median age of around 11 years (range about 2.2-22.9) and median disease duration of approximately seven years (range 0.2-19.1). Samples for TCR repertoire analysis came from two centres in Italy. Peripheral blood mononuclear cells were isolated by Histopaque-1077 density gradient and cryopreserved in 90% FCS with about 10% DMSO. CDR1 and CDR2, per the germline V gene, are SGHRS and YFSETQ. Inclusive of the bounding cysteine and phenylalanine, the CDR3 is 14 residues long. The nucleotide record is missing.

Summary of the overall study and its limitations: Across patients, iaTreg TCR repertoires were largely private and overlapped partially with synovial Teff repertoires and blood CPL repertoires. Lower TCR diversity was observed in blood iaTreg cells than in other blood Treg cells, consistent with antigen-driven expansion. Synovial Treg cells shared more CDR3 sequences with iaTreg cells than with other blood Treg cells, and Chao-Jaccard similarity confirmed that synovial Treg cells were more closely related to iaTreg cells.

To prepare the library, the immunoSEQ multiplex PCR assay was applied. TCRbeta CDR3 sequencing was performed by Adaptive Biotechnologies. Concerning the study's data processing: Repertoire similarity was assessed using the Chao-modified Jaccard index and the median clonotype overlap from 200 random subsamples at equal sample size. Similarity analyses used either productive nucleotide sequences or in silico-translated amino acid sequences. Repertoires were compared using hierarchical clustering with single linkage and t-SNE, both based on Chao-modified Jaccard distances. Repertoire diversity was quantified with the Renyi index, after sample size normalisation, across a range of alpha values. TCRdb provides this immuneACCESS table in a form limited to in-frame rearrangements. Some clones are lacking; in checked studies, under half of them reflect an unresolved V gene, and why the rest are absent is not known. That table gives V, J and clone size, and the DNA gave D and trimming. The sample's clone listing holds around 1,300 clones. Around 5% of the sample lies in the top ten.

This clone comes out as medium-sized (0.01 to 0.1%) from its frequency, since no count is listed. Its binding antigen is unknown. This TCR was sampled from a donor between 2 and 29 years old with juvenile idiopathic arthritis. The chain employs TRBV5-1 and TRBJ2-2; TCRdb selects TRBD2, and the lack of DNA leaves this call unchecked. The material sequenced was Treg cells from blood. Explained via the paper, the cell subset or site label denotes: HLA-DR+ inflammation-associated blood Treg cells. The CDR3 corresponds to CASTRLARTGELFF.